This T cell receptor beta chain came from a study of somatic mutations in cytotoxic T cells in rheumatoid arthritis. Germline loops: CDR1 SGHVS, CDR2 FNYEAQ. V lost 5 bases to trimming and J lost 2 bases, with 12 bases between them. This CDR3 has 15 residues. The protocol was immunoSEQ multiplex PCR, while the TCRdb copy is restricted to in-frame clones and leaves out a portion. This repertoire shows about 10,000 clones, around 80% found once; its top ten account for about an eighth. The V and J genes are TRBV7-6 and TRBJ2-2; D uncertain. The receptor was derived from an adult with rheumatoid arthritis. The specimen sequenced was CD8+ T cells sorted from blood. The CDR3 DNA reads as TGTGCCAGCAGCCCCAAGATAGTCAACACCGGGGAGCTGTTTTTT. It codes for CASSPKIVNTGELFF.